This T cell receptor beta chain is from a study of T cell repertoires in cytomegalovirus infection (dated by TCRdb to the late 2010s). The study in broad terms: Peptide stimulations targeted recently identified HLA-C-restricted CMV epitopes, whose presentation resists viral immunomodulation, together with well-studied HLA-B-restricted epitopes. The HLA type of each donor mattered for the analysis, because public TCR beta signatures pointed to carriage of CMV infection along with the matching HLA type. Study-wide findings and limitations: In both this cohort and an independent roughly 330-donor cohort, the cumulative frequency of public TCR beta family members distinguished carriers of CMV infection plus the relevant HLA type. The ex vivo response was dominated by HLA-C-restricted CMV-specific TCR beta clonotypes, and the single most frequent clonotype in two of eight donors was supplied by these HLA-C-restricted clonotypes.

Interpreted using the paper, the treatment or condition label stands for: in vitro stimulation with specific CMV peptide epitopes to enrich CMV-specific T cells. This clonotype was seen a handful of times. There is no known antigen for this receptor. Base qualities are not recorded, but no much larger clone differs from it by a single base. Reads for this sample came from an Illumina HiSeq 1500. The raw public reads went through TCRdb reprocessing: fastp at Q25, MiXCR clone calling, in-frame beta chains kept. Duplicate CDR3 protein sequences are folded into a single record with the most common DNA and genes. In all, the sample holds some 480,000 distinct CDR3 sequences, and about 33% of those were seen once. The ten biggest clones cover 17% of the sample. The receptor's source is a human donor in good health (CMV status not recorded). Some clones in this sample may be carry-over from other donors' samples. The starting material was cultured PBMCs, obtained from culture after CMV antigen stimulation.

The encoded CDR3 is CASSLRDRGLGKLFF. The DNA reads as follows: TGTGCCAGCAGCCTACGGGACAGGGGGCTCGGAAAACTGTTTTTT. The chain joins TRBV7-8 to TRBJ1-4, with 12 bases matching TRBD1. The germline V gene supplies CDR1 SGHVS and CDR2 FQNEAQ. The CDR3 contains 15 residues, cysteine and phenylalanine counted. Only the CDR3 DNA is retained, 45 bases long and in frame from the first base. The germline V end is reduced by 5 bases and the J end by 10 bases; junction bases left unmatched: 8.